This T cell receptor beta chain emerged from a study of cytomegalovirus exposure and HLA in healthy donors. It was with 60 Vbeta and 13 Jbeta primers that the PCR ran. TCRdb's copy holds only in-frame clones and misses some; the assay was immunoSEQ multiplex PCR. This table has some 180,000 clones, 77% appearing once. The CDR3 extends over 14 amino acids. CDR1 SGHNT and CDR2 YENEEA come from the germline V gene. V lost 5 bases, J lost 5 bases, and 7 bases stayed unmatched. Sequencing was carried out using PBMCs. The chain is built from TRBV11-3 and TRBJ2-7, with TRBD2 matching 9 bases. The sequence was collected from a woman aged 55 to 70 in good health and CMV-seropositive. CDR3 residues: CASSAIAGADEQYF. The CDR3 region has the DNA TGTGCCAGCAGCGCAATAGCGGGAGCTGACGAGCAGTACTTC.